This T cell receptor beta chain was obtained from a study of cytomegalovirus exposure and HLA in healthy donors. This clone came up a few times. The ends were cut back, 5 bases at V and 0 bases at J, with 28 bases in the middle. The length of the CDR3 is 21 residues. Germline V gene data show CDR1 as SNHLY and CDR2 as FYNNEI. PCR amplification relied on 60 Vbeta primers (plus 13 Jbeta primers). Clones were read by immunoSEQ multiplex PCR, and TCRdb kept only the in-frame ones, dropping some. In the table there are approximately 100,000 clones, roughly 10% of which are singletons. Sequencing was carried out using PBMCs. This clonotype was sampled from a man between 45 and 60 years old in good health and CMV-seropositive. The J gene is TRBJ1-4, the V gene TRBV2, with a weak D call TRBD1 (5 bases). The CDR3 DNA follows: TGTGCCAGCAGTTCCGAAGGGCAAGGGAGGGGATTAGGTTCAACTAATGAAAAACTGTTTTTT. Amino acids: CASSSEGQGRGLGSTNEKLFF.